This TCR beta chain was profiled in a study of graft-versus-host responses after intestinal transplantation. Regarding the study as a whole: Circulating GvH clones peaking coincided with falling HvG clones soon after transplant. Among recipient marrow samples, GvH clones were found; some appeared first in ileum or blood.

Graft samples were processed, releasing intraepithelial and lamina propria lymphocytes. Sequencing was performed with immunoSEQ multiplex PCR; in TCRdb, only in-frame clones are kept and a portion is missing. Here the sample spans under 7,000 clones, approximately 69% being singletons. The CDR3 spans 14 residues. V lost 8 bases and J lost 7; bases outside the gene matches: 10. Germline-derived CDR1 and CDR2 are MNHEY and SMNVEV (reference sequence). Concerning this clone: Its antigen is as yet unknown. The same CDR3 arises from other DNA sequences in this sample as well.

Sequenced material: ileum tissue, taken approximately 320 days after intestinal transplant. The J gene is TRBJ1-5, the V gene TRBV27, with 8 bases lining up with TRBD1. The receptor was isolated from a human patient who received an intestinal transplant, so some T cells may come from the graft donor. In DNA, the CDR3 is TGTGCCAGCCGAATGACAGGGGCTGGGCAGCCCCAGCATTTT. Translating gives CASRMTGAGQPQHF.